The rows below give T cell receptor beta chains drawn from one sample of a study of shared clonotypes between healthy human individuals. Clones were sequenced by immunoSEQ multiplex PCR, and TCRdb holds only the in-frame ones, with some missing. The repertoire holds millions of clones, with around nine tenths as singletons. The sequenced sample was naive CD4+ T cells sorted from blood. These receptors all stem from a man aged 18 to 30 in good health. Both conserved end residues are part of each CDR3. D genes are given only for firm matches. Size values are once, few and many counts, or a class for expanded clones, and some rows have none.

j_call v_call clone_size d_call cdr3_nt cdr3_aa
TRBJ2-3 TRBV7-2 NA TRBD2 TGTGCCAGCAGCTATTTAGCGGGAGTCGCCGATACGCAGTATTTT CASSYLAGVADTQYF
TRBJ2-7 TRBV30 few NA TGTGCCTGGAGTGTATCTCTTTACGAGCAGTACTTC CAWSVSLYEQYF
TRBJ1-1 TRBV6-5 NA NA TGTGCCAGCAGTTACTCGGGGACACCACACACTGAAGCTTTCTTT CASSYSGTPHTEAFF
TRBJ1-1 TRBV11-2 NA TRBD1 TGTGCCAGCAGTCAGCAGGGGGGAAACACTGAAGCTTTCTTT CASSQQGGNTEAFF
TRBJ1-2 TRBV6-5 NA TRBD1 TGTGCCAGCAGTTACCAAATGACAGGGGATGGCTACACCTTC CASSYQMTGDGYTF
TRBJ2-7 TRBV7-2 NA TRBD1 TGTGCCAGCGCAACCGGGACAGGGACCTACGAGCAGTACTTC CASATGTGTYEQYF
TRBJ2-3 TRBV11-2 NA NA TGTGCCAGCAGCCAAATGAGCATCCCCTCCGCAGATACGCAGTATTTT CASSQMSIPSADTQYF
TRBJ2-2 TRBV5-4 NA TRBD1 TGTGCCAGCAGTTCACCTACAGGGGTATGGACCGGGGAGCTGTTTTTT CASSSPTGVWTGELFF
TRBJ2-3 TRBV6-5 NA NA TGTGCCAGCAGTTACTTGCAGGGGGGAACAGATACGCAGTATTTT CASSYLQGGTDTQYF
TRBJ2-5 TRBV11-2 NA NA TGTGCCAGCAGCTTAGGGGCGTACCAAGAGACCCAGTACTTC CASSLGAYQETQYF
TRBJ2-3 TRBV29-1 once NA TGCAGCGTTCTGACTAGAACAAGCACAGATACGCAGTATTTT CSVLTRTSTDTQYF
TRBJ1-2 TRBV7-8 NA TRBD1 TGTGCCAGCAGCTTAGCGGGACAGACCTATGGCTACACCTTC CASSLAGQTYGYTF
TRBJ2-7 TRBV10-3 NA NA TGTGCCATCAGTGACCTTTACGAGCAGTACTTC CAISDLYEQYF
TRBJ1-6 TRBV4-1 NA NA TGCGCCAGCACCCGGGATGGGGGAAATAATTCACCCCTCCACTTT CASTRDGGNNSPLHF
TRBJ2-7 TRBV4-1 NA NA TGCGCCAGCAGCCAAGATAGTGGTAGGGGCCAGCAGTACTTC CASSQDSGRGQQYF
TRBJ1-5 TRBV19 NA NA TGTGCCAGTAGTATCCTACAGGGTCATCTGAATCAGCCCCAGCATTTT CASSILQGHLNQPQHF
TRBJ1-2 TRBV5-1 NA TRBD1 TGCGCCAGCCAAAACGGACAGGGTGATTCTGGCTACACCTTC CASQNGQGDSGYTF
TRBJ2-1 TRBV2 NA NA TGTGCCAGCAGACTGAACAATGAGCAGTTCTTC CASRLNNEQFF
TRBJ1-3 TRBV4-3 NA TRBD1 TGCGCCAGCAGCCGGAACAGGGGCTCTGGAAACACCATATATTTT CASSRNRGSGNTIYF
TRBJ1-6 TRBV28 NA NA TGTGCCAGCAGTCAAGAGGGACTGAATAATTCACCCCTCCACTTT CASSQEGLNNSPLHF
TRBJ2-1 TRBV29-1 NA NA TGCAGCGTTGAAGGGGGGGGACGGACAGACTCCTACAATGAGCAGTTCTTC CSVEGGGRTDSYNEQFF
TRBJ2-7 TRBV7-9 NA NA TGTGCCAGCAGCCGTTACCCCGGGTTCTACGAGCAGTACTTC CASSRYPGFYEQYF
TRBJ1-2 TRBV7-2 NA NA TGTGCCAGCAGCCCTCAGAGAGCGGATAACTATGGCTACACCTTC CASSPQRADNYGYTF
TRBJ2-6 TRBV18 NA NA TGTGCCAGCTCACCGTCGGGGGCCAACGTCCTGACTTTC CASSPSGANVLTF
TRBJ2-5 TRBV18 NA NA TGTGCCAGCTCAATGGGGATGCAAGAGACCCAGTACTTC CASSMGMQETQYF
TRBJ1-3 TRBV6-5 NA NA TGTGCCACCGGAGGCCCTATTTCTGGAAACACCATATATTTT CATGGPISGNTIYF
TRBJ1-1 TRBV18 few NA TGTGCCAGCTCACCACTAAGGGACACTGAAGCTTTCTTT CASSPLRDTEAFF
TRBJ1-2 TRBV30 NA NA TGTGCCTGGAGGAGGCCCGGGATCGCAACTAACTATGGCTACACCTTC CAWRRPGIATNYGYTF
TRBJ1-1 TRBV5-1 few TRBD1 TGCGCCAGCAGCTGGCCCCGGGACAGCATGAACACTGAAGCTTTCTTT CASSWPRDSMNTEAFF
TRBJ1-6 TRBV7-2 NA TRBD1 TGTGCCAGCAGCTCCCAGGGGGCAAGTAATTCACCCCTCCACTTT CASSSQGASNSPLHF
TRBJ2-2 TRBV5-1 NA NA TGCGCCAGCAAGGGCAGGGCGGCCACCGGGGAGCTGTTTTTT CASKGRAATGELFF
TRBJ1-5 TRBV25-1 NA NA TGTGCCAGCAGTGAATATGGGCAACAGCCCCAGCATTTT CASSEYGQQPQHF
TRBJ1-2 TRBV6-5 NA NA TGTGCCAGCAGTCTCGGGCGAGAGATCACCTTC CASSLGREITF
TRBJ2-2 TRBV6-1 NA NA TGTGCCAGCAGTGGGCAGGGGCGAATAAACACCGGGGAGCTGTTTTTT CASSGQGRINTGELFF
TRBJ2-7 TRBV15 NA NA TGTGCCCCCTGGGGGGAACCCTACGAGCAGTACTTC CAPWGEPYEQYF
TRBJ2-7 TRBV6-6 NA NA TGTGCCAGCAGTTACTCGGCCCAGCTCTCCTACGAGCAGTACTTC CASSYSAQLSYEQYF
TRBJ1-6 TRBV10-3 once NA TGTGCCATCAGTGATGGGACATACAATTCACCCCTCCACTTT CAISDGTYNSPLHF
TRBJ2-1 TRBV5-1 NA TRBD2 TGCGCCAGCAGCTTGGCCGGACTAGTTAATGAGCAGTTCTTC CASSLAGLVNEQFF
TRBJ1-5 TRBV7-2 NA NA TGTGCCAGCAGCTTAGACCCTAGCAATCAGCCCCAGCATTTT CASSLDPSNQPQHF
TRBJ2-5 TRBV11-2 NA NA TGTGCCAGCAGCTTAGGAAGGGAGGAGACCCAGTACTTC CASSLGREETQYF
TRBJ1-3 TRBV18 NA TRBD1 TGTGCCAGCTCACTAGACAGGGGAAATGGAAACACCATATATTTT CASSLDRGNGNTIYF
TRBJ2-1 TRBV10-3 NA TRBD2 TGTGCCATCAGTGAGTCGAGCGGGAGCTGGGCCGGGCCAAATGAGCAGTTCTTC CAISESSGSWAGPNEQFF
TRBJ1-2 TRBV14 NA NA TGTGCCAGCAGCCAAGGCGGGACCCTGATTTATGGCTACACCTTC CASSQGGTLIYGYTF
TRBJ2-5 TRBV5-4 NA NA TGTGCCAGCAGCCAAGGAGGGACAGTGGCCCAGTACTTC CASSQGGTVAQYF
TRBJ1-5 TRBV19 few TRBD1 TGTGCCAGTAGTATATTTGGACAGGGGAGCAATCAGCCCCAGCATTTT CASSIFGQGSNQPQHF
TRBJ1-3 TRBV7-9 NA NA TGTGCCAGCAGCTTAGCGGGGGGAAACACCATATATTTT CASSLAGGNTIYF
TRBJ2-7 TRBV6-1 NA TRBD1 TGTGCCAGCAACCCGGGACAGGTCTACGAGCAGTACTTC CASNPGQVYEQYF
TRBJ2-3 TRBV7-2 NA TRBD2 TGTGCCAGCCGGGAGACTAGCCTCACAGATACGCAGTATTTT CASRETSLTDTQYF
TRBJ1-2 TRBV27 NA NA TGTGCCAGCGCAGCCAGGGGACAAGTGGATGGCTACACCTTC CASAARGQVDGYTF
TRBJ2-3 TRBV27 NA NA TGTGCCAGCAGTTCATCTCGAGGGGGGGGCACAGATACGCAGTATTTT CASSSSRGGGTDTQYF
TRBJ2-3 TRBV7-9 once NA TGTGCCAGCAGCTTAGCCGGCCCGTACACAGATACGCAGTATTTT CASSLAGPYTDTQYF
TRBJ1-1 TRBV7-9 few NA TGTGCCGCCTACCGGGACGGCATTGAGGCTTTCTTT CAAYRDGIEAFF
TRBJ1-5 TRBV5-6 NA NA TGTGCCAGCAGCCTATCCGGGACGCGTAATAGCAATCAGCCCCAGCATTTT CASSLSGTRNSNQPQHF
TRBJ1-2 TRBV5-1 NA NA TGCGCCAGCAGCTTACATCCGGGACCTTCTAACTATGGCTACACCTTC CASSLHPGPSNYGYTF
TRBJ2-7 TRBV6-1 NA NA TGTGCCAGCAGCGCCGGGACGTTGACCTACGAGCAGTACTTC CASSAGTLTYEQYF
TRBJ2-2 TRBV9 NA NA TGTGCCAGCAGCGCCCCACGGACAAAGAACACCGGGGAGCTGTTTTTT CASSAPRTKNTGELFF
TRBJ2-7 TRBV5-1 NA NA TGCGCCAGCAGCCCGGGGACTCTTAGTGAGCAGTACTTC CASSPGTLSEQYF
TRBJ1-3 TRBV7-9 NA NA TGTGCCAGCAGCTTATTCGCGGGGTCCGGAAACACCATATATTTT CASSLFAGSGNTIYF
TRBJ2-7 TRBV7-2 NA NA TGTGCCAGCAGCTTAGAAGGGGACCTCTACGAGCAGTACTTC CASSLEGDLYEQYF
TRBJ1-2 TRBV18 few TRBD1 TGTGCCAGCTCACCGACAGGGGGGGACTATGGCTACACCTTC CASSPTGGDYGYTF